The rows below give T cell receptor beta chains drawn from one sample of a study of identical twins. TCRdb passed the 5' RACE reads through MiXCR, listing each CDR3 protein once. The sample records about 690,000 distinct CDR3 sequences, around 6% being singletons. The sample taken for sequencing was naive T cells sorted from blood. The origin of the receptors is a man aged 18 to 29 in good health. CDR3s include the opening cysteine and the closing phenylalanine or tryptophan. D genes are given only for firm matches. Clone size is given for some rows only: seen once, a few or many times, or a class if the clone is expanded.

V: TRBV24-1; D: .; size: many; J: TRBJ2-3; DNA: TGTGCCACCAGTGCGGGACTCGGCTTTGAGGATACGCAGTATTTT; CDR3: CATSAGLGFEDTQYF
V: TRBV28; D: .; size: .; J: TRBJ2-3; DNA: TGTGCCAGCAGTAGGGGCGGTTCAAGCACAGATACGCAGTATTTT; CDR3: CASSRGGSSTDTQYF
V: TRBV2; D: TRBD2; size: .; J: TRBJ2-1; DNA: TGTGCCAGCAGTGAGGGGGCGGGAGGGCCTCTCTTC; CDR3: CASSEGAGGPLF
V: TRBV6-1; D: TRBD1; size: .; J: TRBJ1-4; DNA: TGTGCCAGCAGTGGCGGACAGGGGGTTGAAAAACTGTTTTTT; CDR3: CASSGGQGVEKLFF
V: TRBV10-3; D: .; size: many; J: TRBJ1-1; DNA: TGTGCCATCCGAGAGTGGGACACTGAAGCTTTCTTT; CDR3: CAIREWDTEAFF
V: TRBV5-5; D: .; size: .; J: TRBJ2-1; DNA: TGTGCCAGCAGCTTGAACTATGAGCAGTTCTTC; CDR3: CASSLNYEQFF
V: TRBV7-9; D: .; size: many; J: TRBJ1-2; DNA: TGTGCCAGCAGCTTAGCCGGGGGCAGACATTTAAATGGCTACACCTTC; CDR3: CASSLAGGRHLNGYTF
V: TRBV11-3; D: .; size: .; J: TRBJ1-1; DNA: TGTGCCAGCAGCTTAAGCAGGGTGAGCACTGAAGCTTTCTTT; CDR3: CASSLSRVSTEAFF
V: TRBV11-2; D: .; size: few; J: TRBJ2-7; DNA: TGTGCCAGCAGCTTAGTAACGGGAGTTTACGAGCAGTACTTC; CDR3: CASSLVTGVYEQYF
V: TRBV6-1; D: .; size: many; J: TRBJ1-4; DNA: TGTGCCAGCAGAGATCCTCTCCATCCCCAACTGTTTTTT; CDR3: CASRDPLHPQLFF
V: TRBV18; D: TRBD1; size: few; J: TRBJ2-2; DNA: TGTGCCAGCTCATCAGGGACAGATCACTCCGGGGAGCTGTTTTTT; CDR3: CASSSGTDHSGELFF
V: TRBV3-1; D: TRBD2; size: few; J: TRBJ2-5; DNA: TGTGCCAGCGGAGACCGCGGGGGGGACGAGACCCAGTACTTC; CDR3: CASGDRGGDETQYF
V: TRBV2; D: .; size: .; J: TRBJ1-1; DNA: TGTGCCGGTGAAGCAGGGAACACTGAAGCTTTCTTT; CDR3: CAGEAGNTEAFF
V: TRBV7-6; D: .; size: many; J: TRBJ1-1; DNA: TGTGCCAGCAGCCTCGGGGGGAATGAAGCTTTCTTT; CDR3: CASSLGGNEAFF
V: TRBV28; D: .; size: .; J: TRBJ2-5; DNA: TGTGCCAGCAAGGGTGGAGGGTTTGAGACCCAGTACTTC; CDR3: CASKGGGFETQYF
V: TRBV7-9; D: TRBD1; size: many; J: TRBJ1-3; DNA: TGTGCCAGCAGCCGGTCGGGACAGGATCGAAACACCATATATTTT; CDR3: CASSRSGQDRNTIYF
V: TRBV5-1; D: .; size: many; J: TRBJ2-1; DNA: TGCGCCAGCAGCTTGGATCGGAGACTGTTCTTC; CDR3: CASSLDRRLFF
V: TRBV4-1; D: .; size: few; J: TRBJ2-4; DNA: TGCGCCAGCAGCCAAGGGGGGACATGGGGCGAAAACATTCAGTACTTC; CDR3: CASSQGGTWGENIQYF